One sample yielded the 20 T cell receptor beta chains listed below, sequenced in a study of tumor-infiltrating lymphocytes in primary liver carcinoma. Synthesis of TCR beta cDNA was carried out from 500 ng total RNA with a constant-region primer. Three-round nested multiplex PCR performed with slightly modified ARM-PCR produced the TCR beta libraries. The first two PCR rounds used TRBV1-TRBV30 forward primers with a C-beta reverse primer, 9 to 11 cycles each. Via MiXCR, TCRdb re-called the multiplex PCR reads, giving one row per CDR3 protein. The data contain 75,000 to 80,000 distinct CDR3 sequences, 65% to 75% of them singletons. Co-extraction of both nucleic acids (RNA and DNA) used roughly 18-32 mg of unsorted bulk tissue. Sequenced sample: tumor-adjacent normal liver tissue. These TCRs come from a middle-aged man with primary liver carcinoma and hepatitis B virus infection.

The chain employs TRBV5-1 and TRBJ2-3; D is uncertain. The end of the DNA is better explained by TRBJ1-5, so the J call may be wrong. Germline V gives CDR1 SGHRS, CDR2 YFSETQ. This CDR3 spans 16 amino acids. The CDR3 bases are TGCGCCAGCAGTCCAAGAACTAGCGGGAGCACAGATACGCAGCATTTT. Protein sequence: CASSPRTSGSTDTQHF.

Points on this clonotype: A read error is likely, as this CDR3 ends without the conserved phenylalanine or tryptophan. No DNA is shown, since the ends of the CDR3 on it are uncertain; the CDR3 is the one TCRdb lists. V gene TRBV5-4 combines with J gene TRBJ2-7. The CDR3 has 14 amino acids, counting both end residues. In germline, CDR1 is SGHNT, CDR2 YYREEE (reference sequence). The CDR3 spells CASSWDYRPYEQYI.

For this clonotype: With a much larger clone just one base away, this may be a read error. The chain uses TRBV30 and TRBJ2-4; TRBD2 agrees at 8 bases. This CDR3 is built from 17 residues. The ends lost 2 bases at V and 0 bases at J; junction bases unmatched: 9. The germline V gene has CDR1 GTSNPN and CDR2 SVGIG (reference sequence). The CDR3 DNA follows: TGTGCCTGGAGTCCCCCGGGACTAGTGATAGCCAAAAACATTCAGTACTTC. It is translated as CAWSPPGLVIAKNIQYF.

To note about this clonotype: The junction departs from the called germline gene at one end, perhaps through a read error. This chain links TRBV6-1 with TRBJ2-7, with TRBD2 identical over 12 bases. Germline V gene data show CDR1 as MNHNS and CDR2 as SASEGT. CDR3 length: 15 residues. The CDR3 DNA sequence: TGTGCCAGCAGGGTAGCGACTAGCGGGAGTGACGAACAGTACTTC. Its translation is CASRVATSGSDEQYF.

The sample holds a few counts of this clonotype. A read error may explain this, as a much larger clone is one base away. CDR3 protein: CSDPDRVDQVEQYF. The CDR3 nucleotides read TGCAGCGACCCAGACAGGGTGGATCAGGTTGAGCAGTACTTC. The chain has TRBV29-1 and TRBJ2-7; 7 nucleotides agree with TRBD1. V lost 7 bases to trimming and J lost 7 bases; unmatched junction nucleotides: 16. This CDR3 has 14 residues. The germline V gene has CDR1 SQVTM and CDR2 ANQGSEA.

This clonotype has only one observation. A much larger clone sits a single nucleotide away, making a read error possible. The chain combines TRBV24-1 with TRBJ1-1; weak D call: TRBD1 (5 bases). The CDR3 is 14 amino acids. V was clipped by 9 bases and J by 5 bases, with 18 bases between them. CDR1 and CDR2 from the germline V gene are KGHDR and SFDVKD. The CDR3, as DNA: TGTGCCACCGGCCCAGCTGACAGCGCGACTGAAGCTTTCTTT. Translated, it gives CATGPADSATEAFF.

In this sample, this clonotype turned up many times. The genes are TRBV4-2 and TRBJ1-3; D unclear. The CDR3 extends over 17 amino acids. V lost 0 bases to trimming and J lost 0 bases, with 12 bases between them. The germline gives CDR1 LGHNA, CDR2 YNFKEQ. The CDR3 reads CASSQELTATSGNTIYF. CDR3 bases: TGTGCCAGCAGCCAAGAGTTAACCGCGACCTCTGGAAACACCATATATTTT.

Details on this clonotype: The germline gene is not matched at one end of the junction; a read error may be the cause. V and J are TRBV10-2 and TRBJ1-2; tentatively, D is TRBD1 (5 bases). CDR1 WSHSY and CDR2 SAAADI come from the germline V gene. The CDR3 extends over 21 amino acids. This CDR3 is CTSSEGLVSGGSRKLGYGYTF. CDR3 bases: TGTACCAGCAGTGAGGGCTTAGTGTCGGGGGGTAGCCGAAAATTGGGTTATGGCTACACCTTC.

For this clonotype: The junction does not match germline at one end; this may be a read error. The rearrangement joins TRBV6-2 or TRBV6-3 to TRBJ2-5; weak D call: TRBD1 (6 bases). Germline V gene data show CDR1 as MNHEY and CDR2 as SVGEGT. The CDR3 extends over 14 amino acids. CDR3 DNA: TGTGCCAGCGGCTCGGACAGTTTGCAAGAGACCCGGTACTTC. Residues: CASGSDSLQETRYF.

This clonotype was detected only once. No conserved phenylalanine or tryptophan is present at the end of the CDR3, so a read error is the likely explanation. The J gene is TRBJ2-1, the V gene TRBV6-2 or TRBV6-3, with a possible D match to TRBD2 (5 bases). Germline assignment: CDR1 MNHEY and CDR2 SVGEGT. The CDR3 contains 14 residues. The DNA of the CDR3 is TGTACCAGCAGTTACCAGCGGACGCGCCCCTGGCAGTTCGTC. Protein: CTSSYQRTRPWQFV.

A few counts support this clonotype. A much larger clone lies a single base off, so this may be a read error. This CDR3 reads CASSLTRHGGGFSYEQYF. DNA for the CDR3: TGTGCCAGCAGCCTCACAAGACATGGAGGGGGTTTCTCCTACGAGCAGTACTTC. This chain joins TRBV5-6 and TRBJ2-7; D is tentatively TRBD1 or TRBD2 (6 bases each). The CDR3 spans 18 residues. V was pared by 4 bases and J by 0 bases, with 23 bases between. The germline V gene encodes CDR1 SGHDT and CDR2 YYEEEE.

In the case of this clonotype: Given a much more abundant clone one base away, this may be a read error. The rearrangement links TRBV28 to TRBJ2-7, with unresolved D. CDR3 size: 11 residues. Per the germline V gene, CDR1 is MDHEN and CDR2 is SYDVKM. CDR3 amino acids: CASSVRYGQYF. As DNA, the CDR3 is TGTGCCAGCAGTGTAAGGTACGGGCAGTACTTC.

Concerning this clonotype: A much larger clone lies a single base off, so this may be a read error. The chain recombines TRBV7-9 with TRBJ2-7, with 8 bases identical to TRBD1. The CDR3 sequence is 15 residues long. Germline CDR1 SEHNR, CDR2 FQNEAQ (reference sequence). The chain's CDR3 is CASNLSQGASYEQYF. CDR3 bases: TGTGCCAGCAACTTAAGTCAGGGGGCATCCTACGAGCAGTACTTC.

The chain uses TRBV6-5 and TRBJ1-1; 8 nucleotides agree with TRBD1. Germline CDR1 reads MNHEY; CDR2 reads SVGAGI. This CDR3 spans 14 amino acids. With V trimmed by 2 bases and J by 4 bases, 3 bases remained unmatched. The CDR3 sequence: CASSYRGTGTEAFF. The CDR3 bases are TGTGCCAGCAGTTACAGGGGGACAGGCACTGAAGCTTTCTTT.

A word on this clonotype: Given a much more abundant clone one base away, this may be a read error. The final CDR3 position lacks the conserved phenylalanine or tryptophan, pointing to a likely read error. The chain carries TRBV28 and TRBJ1-2, with D unresolved. The CDR3 covers 13 residues. CDR1 is MDHEN and CDR2 is SYDVKM in the germline V gene. The ends were cut back, 2 bases at V and 4 bases at J, with 8 bases in the middle. The CDR3 DNA reads as TGTGCCAGCAGTTTAATGGTCAGCTATGGCTACACCTCC. The encoded protein is CASSLMVSYGYTS.

Notes on this clonotype: At one of its ends the junction is not consistent with the germline gene, which may arise from a read error. The chain uses TRBV4-2 and TRBJ2-1; D is uncertain. In germline, CDR1 is LGHNA, CDR2 YNFKEQ. The CDR3 runs 14 residues. The CDR3 protein is CPSSLGMLWDEQFF. In DNA, the CDR3 is TGTCCCAGCAGTCTAGGGATGCTCTGGGATGAGCAGTTCTTC.

This clonotype has a handful of counts. This chain connects TRBV5-1 to TRBJ1-5, with TRBD1 matching 8 bases. J was trimmed by 4 bases and V by 6 bases; bases with no gene match: 12. There are 16 residues in the CDR3. Germline V lookup: CDR1 SGHRS, CDR2 YFSETQ. CDR3 bases: TGCGCCAGCAACTGGGGGGAACAGGGGGTAAATCAGCCCCAGCATTTT. Translation gives CASNWGEQGVNQPQHF.

The chain's CDR3 is CASSTYPGSEETQYF. DNA for the CDR3: TGTGCCAGCAGCACCTACCCCGGGAGCGAAGAGACCCAGTACTTC. The rearrangement joins TRBV12-3 or TRBV12-4 to TRBJ2-5, with D maybe TRBD2 (6 bases). This CDR3 is 15 amino acids long. The germline V and J ends were trimmed by 6 bases and 3 bases, with 17 bases remaining between them.

On this clonotype: The final CDR3 position lacks the conserved phenylalanine or tryptophan, pointing to a likely read error. The chain links TRBV6-4 to TRBJ2-2; D perhaps matches TRBD1 (5 bases). This CDR3 is built from 13 residues. Germline CDR1 and CDR2: MRHNA and SNTAGT. The CDR3 sequence: CTSSAEGAGELFL. The CDR3 nucleotides read TGTACCAGCAGTGCGGAAGGGGCAGGGGAGCTGTTTTTG.

Worth noting for this clonotype: Possible read error: a much larger clone is one base away. The V call is TRBV29-1, the J call TRBJ1-1; D is possibly TRBD1 (5 bases). Looked up from germline, CDR1 is SQVTM and CDR2 is ANQGSEA. The CDR3 is 15 amino acids. The CDR3 spells CSVDGGWGMRTEALF. The CDR3 DNA sequence: TGCAGCGTTGACGGGGGGTGGGGGATGAGGACTGAAGCTCTCTTT.